Listed below are T cell receptor beta chains from one sample, sequenced in a study of CD8 T cells in ankylosing spondylitis. TCRdb re-analysed the 5' RACE reads in MiXCR, keeping a single row per CDR3 protein. The sample yields 800,000 to 900,000 distinct CDR3 sequences, approximately 10% seen once. Specimen: blood, either unsorted or a sorted T cell fraction (not recorded which). The receptors were gathered from a male donor with ankylosing spondylitis. Each CDR3 is given with its conserved first and last residue. The D gene is left open where the match is weak. Clone size appears in some rows only: once, few, many, or a class for an expanded clone.

clone size	D gene	V gene	CDR3 length	J gene	CDR3 DNA	CDR3 protein
few	-	TRBV6-2/TRBV6-3	16	TRBJ2-5	TGTGCCAGCAGTTACTCGAAAGCGGCAGACCTAGGGACCCAGTACTTC	CASSYSKAADLGTQYF
many	TRBD1	TRBV29-1	14	TRBJ2-1	TGCAGCGCCCGAGGAGGACAGGGGGCCGATGAGCAGTTCTTC	CSARGGQGADEQFF
-	-	TRBV6-6	10	TRBJ1-2	TGTGCCAGCGCTTATTATGGCTACACCTTC	CASAYYGYTF
-	TRBD2	TRBV6-2/TRBV6-3	13	TRBJ2-7	TGTGCCAGCAGTGCTGGACTAGCTGAAGAGCAGTACTTC	CASSAGLAEEQYF
few	-	TRBV6-2/TRBV6-3	11	TRBJ1-2	TGTGCCAGCAGTTACGGACATGGCTACACCTTC	CASSYGHGYTF
-	-	TRBV20-1	14	TRBJ2-1	TGCAGTGCTAGAGATAGCAGCGGGCCCGGTGAGCAGTTCTTC	CSARDSSGPGEQFF
-	-	TRBV11-2	15	TRBJ2-1	TGTGCCAGCAGCTCCCCTAGGGGAGGTTACAATGAGCAGTTCTTC	CASSSPRGGYNEQFF
few	-	TRBV7-2	15	TRBJ1-1	TGTGCCAGCAGAACCAGACAGGTCCTAAACACTGAAGCTTTCTTT	CASRTRQVLNTEAFF
few	-	TRBV6-1	15	TRBJ1-5	TGTGCCAGCAGGAGGGGGATCCATAGCAATCAGCCCCAGCATTTT	CASRRGIHSNQPQHF
many	TRBD2	TRBV5-1	16	TRBJ2-7	TGCGCCAGCAGCAACGCCGGGACTACCAATTACTACGAGCAGTACTTC	CASSNAGTTNYYEQYF
-	TRBD1	TRBV7-8	15	TRBJ2-7	TGTGCCAGCAGCCAGGGACAGGGGTCCTTTAACGAGCAGTACTTC	CASSQGQGSFNEQYF
-	-	TRBV7-2	14	TRBJ2-3	TGTGCCAGCACCCGGGACTCTGGGAAAAATACGCAGTATTTT	CASTRDSGKNTQYF
few	-	TRBV6-2/TRBV6-3	15	TRBJ1-3	TGTGCCAGCAGTCGTTCCGGACAGCGGGGAAACACCATATATTTT	CASSRSGQRGNTIYF
-	TRBD1	TRBV20-1	13	TRBJ1-6	TGCAGTGCTGCTCCAACAGGGGATTCACCCCTCCACTTT	CSAAPTGDSPLHF
-	-	TRBV20-1	11	TRBJ2-5	TGCAGCGGGGACGCCGCAAGCACCCAGTACTTC	CSGDAASTQYF
-	-	TRBV5-1	14	TRBJ2-1	TGCGCCAGCAGCGCTCGGGTCGATAGTAATGAGCAGTTCTTC	CASSARVDSNEQFF
-	-	TRBV7-9	16	TRBJ1-2	TGTGCCAGCAGCTTAAGGGGCAACAAGGGCGCCTATGGCTACACCTTC	CASSLRGNKGAYGYTF
few	TRBD2	TRBV20-1	17	TRBJ2-3	TGCAGTGCTAGAGTCCCCTTAGTCGCGGGAGTACCAGATACGCAGTATTTT	CSARVPLVAGVPDTQYF
many	TRBD1	TRBV6-2/TRBV6-3	12	TRBJ1-5	TGTGCCGGACGGACAGGGACGCAGCCCCAGCATTTT	CAGRTGTQPQHF
few	-	TRBV12-3/TRBV12-4	16	TRBJ1-1	TGTGCCAGCAGTTTAGGGGTGCGGGTAATGAACACTGAAGCTTTCTTT	CASSLGVRVMNTEAFF
-	TRBD2	TRBV12-3/TRBV12-4	18	TRBJ2-1	TGTGCCAGCAGTTTAGCTCGACTAGCGGGGGGGCCCTACAATGAGCAGTTCTTC	CASSLARLAGGPYNEQFF
few	TRBD1	TRBV12-3/TRBV12-4	14	TRBJ1-5	TGTGCCAGCAAACGGACAGGGGAGAATCAGCCCCAGCATTTT	CASKRTGENQPQHF
-	-	TRBV5-1	16	TRBJ2-1	TGCGCCAGCAGCCGAGTGGGGGCGATGTCCTACAATGAGCAGTTCTTC	CASSRVGAMSYNEQFF
few	TRBD2	TRBV20-1	15	TRBJ2-1	TGCAGTGCTAGTAAGGGACTAGCAGATTACAATGAGCAGTTCTTC	CSASKGLADYNEQFF
few	-	TRBV27	15	TRBJ2-1	TGTGCCAGCAGTCTCCGGGACGCCGAGGGCAATGAGCAGTTCTTC	CASSLRDAEGNEQFF
few	TRBD1	TRBV24-1	15	TRBJ2-1	TGTGCCACCAGTGTCGACAGGGGGTTCGACGATGAGCAGTTCTTC	CATSVDRGFDDEQFF
few	-	TRBV2	10	TRBJ2-5	TGTGCCAGCAGTGACTACGCCCAGTACTTC	CASSDYAQYF
-	-	TRBV20-1	11	TRBJ1-2	TGCACCACCCTGAGAGGCGGAGGCTACACCTTC	CTTLRGGGYTF
-	-	TRBV20-1	11	TRBJ1-2	TGCTCCCTAGGAGGTTTCTATGGCTACACCTTC	CSLGGFYGYTF
-	TRBD1	TRBV6-5	16	TRBJ1-1	TGTGCCAGCAGTTATGATTACCGGGACAGGGAGACTGAAGCTTTCTTT	CASSYDYRDRETEAFF
once	-	TRBV5-1	13	TRBJ1-4	TGCGCCAGCAGTTCCGGCGGTAATGAAAAACTGTTTTTT	CASSSGGNEKLFF
few	-	TRBV15	15	TRBJ2-7	TGTGCCACCAGCAGACCCCCAAAGGGACCCTACGAGCAGTACTTC	CATSRPPKGPYEQYF
many	-	TRBV4-2	15	TRBJ1-4	TGTGCCAGCAGCCAAGAAGTAGGAACTAATGAAAAACTGTTTTTT	CASSQEVGTNEKLFF
-	-	TRBV4-3	14	TRBJ2-5	TGCGCCAGCAGCCCGCAGCCCGTACAGGGGACCCAGTACTTC	CASSPQPVQGTQYF
many	-	TRBV12-3/TRBV12-4	12	TRBJ2-7	TGTGCCAGCAGTTCGTTGGGGGGAGAGCAGTACTTC	CASSSLGGEQYF
-	TRBD2	TRBV7-2	17	TRBJ2-1	TGTGCCAGCAGCCTCCATAGCGGGGGGGCCAATTACAATGAGCAGTTCTTC	CASSLHSGGANYNEQFF
many	-	TRBV5-1	14	TRBJ2-5	TGTGCCAGCAGCTTAGTGGGCTCCCAAGAGACCCAGTACTTC	CASSLVGSQETQYF
many	-	TRBV7-2	11	TRBJ2-1	TGTGCCAGCAGCCTGATCGGTGAGCAGTTCTTC	CASSLIGEQFF
-	-	TRBV12-3/TRBV12-4	14	TRBJ2-2	TGTGCCAGCAGCCGGGGGTGGGGAACCGGGGAGCTGTTTTTT	CASSRGWGTGELFF
-	-	TRBV20-1	14	TRBJ2-2	TGCAGTGCTAGTCCCCTTTGGAGCACCGGGGAGCTGTTTTTT	CSASPLWSTGELFF
many	-	TRBV7-3	13	TRBJ2-2	TGTGCCAGCAGCCTGCGGACCACCGGGGAGCTGTTTTTT	CASSLRTTGELFF
-	-	TRBV6-5	12	TRBJ1-6	TGTGCCAGCACAGGGAATAATTCACCCCTCCACTTT	CASTGNNSPLHF